Listed below are T cell receptor beta chains from one sample, sequenced in a study of shared clonotypes between healthy human individuals. The table came from immunoSEQ multiplex PCR; TCRdb's copy has only in-frame clones and leaves some out. The sample lists around 1.4 million clones, 98% to 99% occurring once. Sample: naive CD4+ T cells sorted from blood. These receptors all come from a man in his thirties or forties in good health. Each CDR3 is given with its conserved first and last residue. Each record gives: CDR3 protein, CDR3 DNA, D gene, J gene, clone size, V gene. D genes are given only for firm matches. A clone size is listed for some rows: how often the clone was seen (once, few, many), or a class if it is expanded.

cdr3_aa: CASSARVLAESSYNEQFF; cdr3_nt: TGTGCCAGCAGCGCTCGGGTCTTAGCGGAGAGCTCCTACAATGAGCAGTTCTTC; d_call: NA; j_call: TRBJ2-1; clone_size: NA; v_call: TRBV9
cdr3_aa: CASSGQGRTEAFF; cdr3_nt: TGTGCCAGCAGTGGACAGGGACGGACTGAAGCTTTCTTT; d_call: TRBD1; j_call: TRBJ1-1; clone_size: NA; v_call: TRBV2
cdr3_aa: CASSLGFSWGTSGISYEQYF; cdr3_nt: TGTGCCAGCAGTTTAGGTTTTAGTTGGGGGACTAGCGGTATCTCCTACGAGCAGTACTTC; d_call: TRBD2; j_call: TRBJ2-7; clone_size: NA; v_call: TRBV27
cdr3_aa: CASSQDRGAPNYGYTF; cdr3_nt: TGCGCCAGCAGCCAAGATAGGGGGGCCCCTAACTATGGCTACACCTTC; d_call: NA; j_call: TRBJ1-2; clone_size: NA; v_call: TRBV4-1
cdr3_aa: CASSSRTGKNTEAFF; cdr3_nt: TGCGCCAGCAGCTCGCGGACAGGGAAGAACACTGAAGCTTTCTTT; d_call: TRBD1; j_call: TRBJ1-1; clone_size: NA; v_call: TRBV5-1
cdr3_aa: CASRAGIGGSSYNEQFF; cdr3_nt: TGTGCCAGCAGAGCCGGCATAGGGGGTAGCTCCTACAATGAGCAGTTCTTC; d_call: NA; j_call: TRBJ2-1; clone_size: NA; v_call: TRBV5-4
cdr3_aa: CASSLVPRPMGSPGTGELFF; cdr3_nt: TGTGCCAGCAGCTTAGTTCCGCGGCCAATGGGGTCACCTGGGACCGGGGAGCTGTTTTTT; d_call: NA; j_call: TRBJ2-2; clone_size: NA; v_call: TRBV7-6
cdr3_aa: CASSAPGLAGYNEQFF; cdr3_nt: TGTGCCAGCAGCGCCCCGGGACTAGCGGGATACAATGAGCAGTTCTTC; d_call: TRBD2; j_call: TRBJ2-1; clone_size: NA; v_call: TRBV5-4
cdr3_aa: CASSVLAGEQYF; cdr3_nt: TGTGCCAGCAGCGTATTAGCGGGGGAGCAGTACTTC; d_call: TRBD2; j_call: TRBJ2-7; clone_size: NA; v_call: TRBV9
cdr3_aa: CASSETGLPYEQYF; cdr3_nt: TGCGCCAGCAGTGAGACAGGGTTACCCTACGAGCAGTACTTC; d_call: NA; j_call: TRBJ2-7; clone_size: once; v_call: TRBV10-1
cdr3_aa: CASSLGTGSNYGYTF; cdr3_nt: TGTGCCAGCAGTTTAGGTACAGGGTCTAACTATGGCTACACCTTC; d_call: NA; j_call: TRBJ1-2; clone_size: once; v_call: TRBV27
cdr3_aa: CASSLGTSGTGEQFF; cdr3_nt: TGTGCCAGCAGCTTAGGTACTAGCGGGACCGGTGAGCAGTTCTTC; d_call: TRBD2; j_call: TRBJ2-1; clone_size: NA; v_call: TRBV11-2
cdr3_aa: CASSLPGYHEQYF; cdr3_nt: TGTGCCAGCAGCTTGCCAGGTTACCACGAGCAGTACTTC; d_call: NA; j_call: TRBJ2-7; clone_size: NA; v_call: TRBV5-4
cdr3_aa: CASSTISTGSEQYF; cdr3_nt: TGTGCCAGCTCAACCATCTCCACTGGCTCCGAGCAGTACTTC; d_call: NA; j_call: TRBJ2-7; clone_size: NA; v_call: TRBV18
cdr3_aa: CASSPKNQETQYF; cdr3_nt: TGTGCCAGCTCACCGAAAAACCAAGAGACCCAGTACTTC; d_call: NA; j_call: TRBJ2-5; clone_size: NA; v_call: TRBV18
cdr3_aa: CASSTQGRAGNTIYF; cdr3_nt: TGTGCCAGCAGCACCCAGGGGAGAGCCGGAAACACCATATATTTT; d_call: NA; j_call: TRBJ1-3; clone_size: NA; v_call: TRBV9
cdr3_aa: CASSPSTDTQYF; cdr3_nt: TGTGCCAGCAGCCCAAGCACAGATACGCAGTATTTT; d_call: NA; j_call: TRBJ2-3; clone_size: NA; v_call: TRBV7-2
cdr3_aa: CASSSPGGDTGELFF; cdr3_nt: TGTGCCAGCAGTTCCCCGGGCGGCGACACCGGGGAGCTGTTTTTT; d_call: NA; j_call: TRBJ2-2; clone_size: NA; v_call: TRBV5-4
cdr3_aa: CASSPETRMNTEAFF; cdr3_nt: TGTGCCAGCAGCCCGGAAACAAGGATGAACACTGAAGCTTTCTTT; d_call: NA; j_call: TRBJ1-1; clone_size: NA; v_call: TRBV5-8
cdr3_aa: CASSYSPRGQQETQYF; cdr3_nt: TGTGCCAGCTCCTATTCCCCCCGCGGACAGCAAGAGACCCAGTACTTC; d_call: NA; j_call: TRBJ2-5; clone_size: NA; v_call: TRBV28
cdr3_aa: CASSSRAANTGELFF; cdr3_nt: TGTGCCAGCAGCTCCAGGGCTGCGAACACCGGGGAGCTGTTTTTT; d_call: NA; j_call: TRBJ2-2; clone_size: NA; v_call: TRBV11-3
cdr3_aa: CASSLVSGGPMNTEAFF; cdr3_nt: TGTGCCAGCAGCTTAGTAAGTGGGGGTCCCATGAACACTGAAGCTTTCTTT; d_call: NA; j_call: TRBJ1-1; clone_size: NA; v_call: TRBV7-8
cdr3_aa: CASSRDQGVSPQHF; cdr3_nt: TGTGCCAGCAGCCGGGATCAGGGGGTATCGCCCCAGCATTTT; d_call: TRBD1; j_call: TRBJ1-5; clone_size: NA; v_call: TRBV6-5
cdr3_aa: CASSSQIGTEAFF; cdr3_nt: TGTGCCAGCAGCTCCCAAATTGGGACTGAAGCTTTCTTT; d_call: NA; j_call: TRBJ1-1; clone_size: NA; v_call: TRBV5-4
cdr3_aa: CASSLATSGSFLETQYF; cdr3_nt: NA; d_call: NA; j_call: TRBJ2-5; clone_size: NA; v_call: TRBV5-4
cdr3_aa: CASSPSLTNEQFF; cdr3_nt: TGTGCCAGCTCTCCTTCTCTAACGAATGAGCAGTTCTTC; d_call: NA; j_call: TRBJ2-1; clone_size: NA; v_call: TRBV18
cdr3_aa: CASSPDRAQPQHF; cdr3_nt: TGTGCCAGCTCACCGGACCGGGCCCAGCCCCAGCATTTT; d_call: NA; j_call: TRBJ1-5; clone_size: NA; v_call: TRBV18
cdr3_aa: CASEGANYGYTF; cdr3_nt: TGTGCCAGCGAGGGAGCTAACTATGGCTACACCTTC; d_call: NA; j_call: TRBJ1-2; clone_size: NA; v_call: TRBV28
cdr3_aa: CASSQVQDTQYF; cdr3_nt: TGTGCCAGCAGCCAAGTGCAAGATACGCAGTATTTT; d_call: NA; j_call: TRBJ2-3; clone_size: NA; v_call: TRBV28
cdr3_aa: CASSPIGYEQYF; cdr3_nt: TGTGCCAGCAGCCCGATCGGGTACGAGCAGTACTTC; d_call: NA; j_call: TRBJ2-7; clone_size: NA; v_call: TRBV28
cdr3_aa: CSVARERTGELFF; cdr3_nt: TGCAGCGTTGCCAGGGAAAGGACCGGGGAGCTGTTTTTT; d_call: NA; j_call: TRBJ2-2; clone_size: NA; v_call: TRBV29-1
cdr3_aa: CASREDLAYNEQFF; cdr3_nt: TGTGCCAGCAGGGAAGACCTCGCCTACAATGAGCAGTTCTTC; d_call: NA; j_call: TRBJ2-1; clone_size: NA; v_call: TRBV6-1
cdr3_aa: CATSNSGQETQYF; cdr3_nt: TGTGCCACCAGCAATTCAGGACAAGAGACCCAGTACTTC; d_call: NA; j_call: TRBJ2-5; clone_size: NA; v_call: TRBV15
cdr3_aa: CASSKRGYEQYF; cdr3_nt: TGTGCCAGCAGCAAAAGGGGATACGAGCAGTACTTC; d_call: NA; j_call: TRBJ2-7; clone_size: NA; v_call: TRBV21-1
cdr3_aa: CASSRGQPNYGYTF; cdr3_nt: TGCGCCAGCAGCCGGGGACAGCCCAACTATGGCTACACCTTC; d_call: TRBD1; j_call: TRBJ1-2; clone_size: NA; v_call: TRBV5-1
cdr3_aa: CASSLTSGRSEQYF; cdr3_nt: TGTGCCAGCAGCTTGACTAGCGGGAGGAGCGAGCAGTACTTC; d_call: TRBD2; j_call: TRBJ2-7; clone_size: NA; v_call: TRBV9
cdr3_aa: CASSLEGGRNTEAFF; cdr3_nt: TGTGCCAGCAGCTTAGAAGGCGGCAGGAACACTGAAGCTTTCTTT; d_call: NA; j_call: TRBJ1-1; clone_size: NA; v_call: TRBV11-2
cdr3_aa: CASSSEVTGELFF; cdr3_nt: TGTGCCAGTAGTTCAGAGGTCACCGGGGAGCTGTTTTTT; d_call: NA; j_call: TRBJ2-2; clone_size: NA; v_call: TRBV19
cdr3_aa: CSVAAGANEQFF; cdr3_nt: TGCAGCGTTGCGGCAGGGGCGAATGAGCAGTTCTTC; d_call: NA; j_call: TRBJ2-1; clone_size: NA; v_call: TRBV29-1
cdr3_aa: CASSEAGELKKTQYF; cdr3_nt: TGCGCCAGCAGTGAAGCGGGAGAATTAAAAAAGACCCAGTACTTC; d_call: TRBD2; j_call: TRBJ2-5; clone_size: NA; v_call: TRBV10-2
cdr3_aa: CASSEGSYYQPQHF; cdr3_nt: TGTGCCAGCTCTGAGGGTTCGTATTATCAGCCCCAGCATTTT; d_call: NA; j_call: TRBJ1-5; clone_size: NA; v_call: TRBV18
cdr3_aa: CASSPGTDYEQYF; cdr3_nt: TGTGCCAGCTCACCAGGGACGGACTACGAGCAGTACTTC; d_call: NA; j_call: TRBJ2-7; clone_size: NA; v_call: TRBV18